This T cell receptor (beta chain) was retrieved from a study of blood T cells in healthy people across ages. This clonotype is a singleton in its sample. Its antigen is unidentified. General study points: PBMCs were not sorted, which prevented a conclusive comparison of naive versus antigen-experienced cells. The long-lived group displayed more naive CD4+ cells, plus higher diversity, than the aged donors did.

Then a second PCR, running about 7 to 11 cycles, was carried out with a sample-barcoded 5' primer and a J-beta primer mix. Each cDNA molecule, via a template-switch adaptor with 12 random nucleotides, was tagged. TCRdb analysed the 5' RACE reads with MiXCR anew, one entry per CDR3 protein. The sample has hundreds of thousands of distinct CDR3 sequences, more than 55% seen once. Sequenced sample: blood. The clonotype comes from a man aged 35 to 55 in good health.

CDR3 DNA: TGTGCCAGCAGTTACATTGGGGTTCAGACCCAGTACTTC. This sequence encodes CASSYIGVQTQYF. The gene calls are TRBV6-2 or TRBV6-3 and TRBJ2-5; the D is unclear. The germline V and J ends were trimmed by 2 bases and 6 bases, with 10 bases remaining between them. The CDR3 has 13 amino acids. Germline CDR1 is MNHEY and CDR2 is SVGEGT.